This is a list of T cell receptor beta chains from one sample in a study of blood T cell repertoires in COVID-19. Clones were read by immunoSEQ multiplex PCR, and TCRdb kept only the in-frame ones, dropping some. In the table there are 240,000 or so clones, around 84% of which are singletons. The material sequenced was peripheral blood. The receptor source for this set is a woman aged 18 to 35 with acute or convalescent COVID-19. CDR3s include the opening cysteine and the closing phenylalanine or tryptophan. The order of the fields is J gene, CDR3 length, V gene, clone size, D gene, CDR3 protein, CDR3 DNA. The D gene is left open where the match is weak. Where a row states a size, it is once, few, many or the class of an expanded clone; other rows omit it.

TRBJ2-7 13 TRBV7-9 . . CASSGGSSYEQYF TGTGCCAGCAGTGGGGGCTCCTCCTACGAGCAGTACTTC
TRBJ2-5 16 TRBV6-2/TRBV6-3 . . CASSYLENQGSETQYF TGTGCCAGCAGTTACTTGGAGAATCAGGGCTCGGAGACCCAGTACTTC
TRBJ2-7 14 TRBV9 . . CASSVDPGSYEQYF TGTGCCAGCAGCGTAGACCCCGGGTCTTACGAGCAGTACTTC
TRBJ1-5 15 TRBV6-5 . . CASQVSTGITQPQHF TGTGCCAGTCAGGTGTCCACAGGGATTACTCAGCCCCAGCATTTT
TRBJ2-2 16 TRBV7-9 . . CASSLDLAANTGELFF TGTGCCAGCAGCTTAGACTTGGCGGCGAACACCGGGGAGCTGTTTTTT
TRBJ2-1 15 TRBV5-8 . . CASSQGRATYNEQFF TGTGCCAGCAGCCAGGGGAGGGCCACCTATAATGAGCAGTTCTTC
TRBJ1-5 15 TRBV2 . . CASSAQGLISQPQHF TGTGCCAGCAGTGCGCAGGGGCTGATCAGTCAGCCCCAGCATTTT
TRBJ1-5 14 TRBV28 . . CASSFSTGNQPQHF TGTGCCAGCAGTTTTAGTACAGGGAACCAGCCCCAGCATTTT
TRBJ2-7 15 TRBV6-5 . . CASSYSESGGHEQYF TGTGCCAGCAGTTACTCCGAATCTGGCGGGCACGAGCAGTACTTC
TRBJ1-5 12 TRBV12-3/TRBV12-4 . . CASQTDNQPQHF TGTGCCAGTCAGACAGACAATCAGCCCCAGCATTTT
TRBJ2-1 14 TRBV6-6 . TRBD2 CASRPGLAGDEQFF TGTGCCAGCAGACCGGGACTAGCGGGAGATGAGCAGTTCTTC
TRBJ1-1 14 TRBV10-3 . TRBD1 CAIRGTVKNTEAFF TGTGCCATCAGAGGGACAGTTAAGAACACTGAAGCTTTCTTT
TRBJ2-7 15 TRBV6-5 . TRBD1 CASRSQWDSPYEQYF TGTGCCAGCAGGTCGCAGTGGGACAGCCCCTACGAGCAGTACTTC
TRBJ2-1 15 TRBV30 . TRBD2 CAWSRLAGVRNEQFF TGTGCCTGGAGTAGACTAGCGGGAGTTCGGAATGAGCAGTTCTTC
TRBJ2-1 14 TRBV11-1 . TRBD2 CASSLVASGNEQFF TGTGCCAGCAGCTTAGTAGCTAGCGGCAATGAGCAGTTCTTC
TRBJ1-2 14 TRBV19 . TRBD1 CASSIGDRLGGYTF TGTGCCAGTAGTATCGGGGACAGGCTCGGCGGCTACACCTTC
TRBJ2-1 16 TRBV28 . TRBD2 CASSPPVLAGASEQFF TGTGCCAGCAGTCCCCCCGTGCTAGCGGGAGCGTCTGAGCAGTTCTTC
TRBJ1-1 13 TRBV30 once . CAIWPAGRTEAFF TGCGCCATATGGCCGGCGGGGCGAACTGAAGCTTTCTTT
TRBJ1-4 17 TRBV7-8 few TRBD1 CASSSYRDRGRREKLFF TGTGCCAGCAGCTCCTACCGGGACAGGGGGCGCAGGGAAAAACTGTTTTTT
TRBJ2-1 17 TRBV13 once TRBD1 CASSSPRDRGPYNEQFF TGTGCCAGCAGCTCTCCCCGGGACAGGGGCCCCTACAATGAGCAGTTCTTC
TRBJ1-2 13 TRBV6-2/TRBV6-3 few TRBD1 CASSYRGHYGYTF TGTGCCAGCAGTTACAGGGGGCACTATGGCTACACCTTC
TRBJ2-1 15 TRBV11-3 once . CASSLRQSSYNEQFF TGTGCCAGCAGCTTGAGACAGAGCTCCTACAATGAGCAGTTCTTC
TRBJ2-5 15 TRBV7-9 . . CASTDNSGAQETQYF TGTGCCAGCACCGACAATTCGGGAGCTCAAGAGACCCAGTACTTC
TRBJ1-1 15 TRBV5-1 . . CASSLLQTVGTEAFF TGCGCCAGCAGTCTCCTTCAGACTGTTGGGACTGAAGCTTTCTTT
TRBJ2-3 15 TRBV2 . . CASRRDRTSTDTQYF TGTGCCAGCAGGCGGGACCGGACTAGCACAGATACGCAGTATTTT
TRBJ2-1 17 TRBV4-3 . TRBD1 CASSQEPTGASYNEQFF TGCGCCAGCAGCCAAGAACCAACAGGGGCCTCTTACAATGAGCAGTTCTTC
TRBJ2-7 15 TRBV19 . TRBD2 CASSETGTSASEQYF TGTGCCAGTAGTGAAACCGGGACTAGCGCTTCCGAGCAGTACTTC
TRBJ2-7 14 TRBV6-5 . TRBD2 CASSYASGTYEQYF TGTGCCAGCAGTTACGCTAGCGGGACCTACGAGCAGTACTTC
TRBJ1-4 14 TRBV7-9 . TRBD1 CASSPGQGPLRLFF TGTGCCAGCAGCCCGGGACAGGGCCCCTTACGACTGTTTTTT
TRBJ2-5 14 TRBV7-8 . . CASSHEPGIETQYF TGTGCCAGCAGCCACGAGCCCGGGATAGAGACCCAGTACTTC
TRBJ1-1 11 TRBV20-1 . . CSVRGDTEAFF TGCAGTGTACGGGGGGACACTGAAGCTTTCTTT
TRBJ2-3 14 TRBV6-2/TRBV6-3 few . CASSPQGFTDTQYF TGTGCCAGCAGCCCCCAGGGCTTCACAGATACGCAGTATTTT
TRBJ1-4 14 TRBV6-1 . TRBD1 CASSPGTVNEKLFF TGTGCCAGCAGTCCCGGGACAGTTAATGAAAAACTGTTTTTT
TRBJ1-5 16 TRBV28 . . CASSFRGVYSNQPQHF TGTGCCAGCAGTTTTCGGGGTGTATATAGCAATCAGCCCCAGCATTTT